This section outlines one T cell receptor (beta chain) sequence together with its context. The sample is drawn from a study of blood T cell repertoires in COVID-19. Whole-study context: Acute and convalescent COVID-19 specimens originated in the United States, Italy and Spain.

As originally analysed: Amplifying reference gene primers gave estimates of nucleated cell counts. Clones were read by immunoSEQ multiplex PCR, and TCRdb kept only the in-frame ones, dropping some. V, J and clone size are taken as reported in that table, and D and trimming were inferred from the DNA itself. The table has around 300,000 clones, roughly 90% seen once. Ages ranged from about 18 to 100 years, with residence in around 24 US areas. Categorization into cohorts depended on clinical history that participants reported. Material: PBMCs or T cells enriched from blood (not recorded which). The clonotype was recovered from a woman aged 35 to 49 who had recovered from COVID-19.

The CDR3 DNA reads TGTGCCAGCAGCCAAGGGGGTGGGGGCTTCTCCGAGCAGTACTTC. Translated, it gives CASSQGGGGFSEQYF. The chain carries TRBV3-1 (or the pseudogene TRBV3-2) and TRBJ2-7; perhaps TRBD1 as D (6 bases). The CDR3 covers 15 residues. Trimming took 1 base from V and 6 from J, leaving 16 bases between them. The germline V gene encodes CDR1 LGHDT and CDR2 YNNKEL (reference sequence).